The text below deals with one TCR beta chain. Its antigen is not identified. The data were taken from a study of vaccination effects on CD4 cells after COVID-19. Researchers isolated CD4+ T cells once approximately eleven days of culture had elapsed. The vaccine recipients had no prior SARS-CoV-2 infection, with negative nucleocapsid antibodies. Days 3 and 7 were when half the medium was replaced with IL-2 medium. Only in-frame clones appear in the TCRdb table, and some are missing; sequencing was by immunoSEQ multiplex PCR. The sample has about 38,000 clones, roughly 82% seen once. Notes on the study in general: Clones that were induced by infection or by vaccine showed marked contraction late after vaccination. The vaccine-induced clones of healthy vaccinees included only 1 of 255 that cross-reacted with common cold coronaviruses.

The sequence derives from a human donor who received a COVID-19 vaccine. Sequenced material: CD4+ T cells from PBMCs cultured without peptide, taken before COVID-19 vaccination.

CDR3: CASRLTSGGDTDTQYF. CDR3 in DNA: TGCGCCAGCAGGCTGACTAGCGGGGGGGATACAGATACGCAGTATTTT. The V call is TRBV5-1, the J call TRBJ2-3; 14 bases are a match to TRBD2. Germline V gene lookup returns CDR1 SGHRS and CDR2 YFSETQ. The CDR3 is 16 residues long. With 5 bases clipped from V and 3 bases from J, the junction kept 5 bases outside the gene matches. Full variable domain (rest looked up from reference TRBV5-1 and TRBJ2-3): KAGVTQTPRYLIKTRGQQVTLSCSPISGHRSVSWYQQTPGQGLQFLFEYFSETQRNKGNFPGRFSGRQFSNSRSEMNVSTLELGDSALYLCASRLTSGGDTDTQYFGPGTRLTVL.